This T cell receptor beta chain was captured by sequencing in a study of technical replicates of blood from several donors. The CDR3 extends over 14 amino acids. V lost 1 base, J lost 6 bases, and 10 bases lay in between. Germline assignment: CDR1 LGHNT and CDR2 FRNRAP. The repertoire was sequenced with immunoSEQ multiplex PCR; TCRdb's copy has only in-frame clones and lacks some. The table shows more than 65,000 clones, with around nine tenths occurring only once. Sequencing was carried out using PBMCs. The rearrangement links TRBV12-5 to TRBJ2-1, with a weak D call TRBD2 (6 bases). The receptor comes from a human donor in good health. Some clones in this sample may be carry-over from other donors' samples. The CDR3 bases are TGTGCTAGTGGTTTGGGACTAGTGGGCAATGAGCAGTTCTTC. It codes for CASGLGLVGNEQFF.